The 8 T cell receptor beta chains reported below all come from one sample, sequenced in a study of T cell repertoires in aging, cancer and after chemotherapy (dated by TCRdb to about 2019). Sequenced using an Illumina MiSeq. Multiplex touch-down PCR with a mixed TRB-A/B primer pool was used to amplify rearranged TRB sequences covering the V, D and J segments. Clones were called with MiXCR by TCRdb after fastp trimmed the public reads at Q25, and only in-frame beta chains were retained. Here each entry gathers all rows of one CDR3 protein and keeps the most common genes and DNA. This sample lists roughly 4,500 distinct CDR3 sequences; under 70% were detected once. The ten largest clonotypes hold around 27% of the sample. Instead of sorted cells or RNA, genomic DNA extracted from peripheral blood served as the source for amplifying TCR beta rearrangements. Material: blood. Every receptor here comes from a human donor with a solid tumor.

The chain is built from TRBV7-2 and TRBJ2-5, with 10 bases identical to TRBD1. V shed 5 bases and J 5 bases; nucleotides not matched to a gene: 17. This CDR3 has 18 residues. Looked up from germline, CDR1 is SGHTA and CDR2 is FQGNSA. The CDR3 coding sequence is TGTGCCAGCAGCCTTAGTAGTCCCGGGACAGGGGTCAGGGAGACCCAGTACTTC. Residues: CASSLSSPGTGVRETQYF.

In the case of this clonotype: At one end, the junction sequence differs from germline, possibly due to a read error. In DNA form, the CDR3 reads TGTGCCCGTAGTATGATGGAACGGAACACTGAAGCTTTCTTT. It codes for CARSMMERNTEAFF. This sequence joins TRBV19 and TRBJ1-1; no definite D call. The length of the CDR3 is 14 residues. Germline CDR1 reads LNHDA; CDR2 reads SQIVND (reference sequence).

This chain links TRBV14 with TRBJ2-7, with TRBD2 matching over 10 bases. The germline V gene encodes CDR1 SGHDN and CDR2 FVKESK. The CDR3 is 16 residues long. J lost 3 bases, V lost 4 bases, and 9 bases had no gene match. CDR3 sequence (DNA): TGTGCCAGCAGCCCTTTAGGGCTAGCGGGGGACTACGAGCAGTACTTC. It translates to CASSPLGLAGDYEQYF.

This clonotype came up a few times. The chain combines TRBV20-1 with TRBJ2-3, with 11 bases aligning to TRBD2. Germline trimming cut 6 bases from V and 0 bases from J; bases unmatched to any gene: 8. CDR3 size: 16 residues. Germline lookup yields CDR1 DFQATT and CDR2 SNEGSKA (reference sequence). The DNA of the CDR3 is TGCAGTGCGAGCCTAAGGACTAGCGGGAGCACAGATACGCAGTATTTT. This gives the protein CSASLRTSGSTDTQYF.

This sequence joins TRBV18 and TRBJ2-1; D not resolved. V was trimmed by 4 bases and J by 5 bases, leaving 15 bases between them. Germline-derived CDR1 and CDR2 are KGHSH and LQKENI. This CDR3 has 15 amino acids. CDR3 DNA: TGTGCCAGCTCACAGCTCGGACCGTTTAACAATGAGCAGTTCTTC. It encodes CASSQLGPFNNEQFF.

This clonotype was seen a few times. The chain combines TRBV4-1 with TRBJ1-2, with a tentative D call TRBD1 (5 bases). Germline CDR1 MGHRA, CDR2 YSYEKL. The CDR3 length is 15 residues. V was pared by 0 bases and J by 11 bases, with 19 bases between. CDR3 residues: CASSQDGRGSHRYTF. CDR3 coding DNA: TGCGCCAGCAGCCAAGATGGGAGGGGATCTCATCGGTACACCTTC.

The V gene is TRBV7-2, the J gene TRBJ2-1; 9 bases line up with TRBD1. With 6 bases clipped from V and 7 bases from J, the junction kept 10 bases outside the gene matches. CDR3 size: 15 residues. Germline values: CDR1 SGHTA, CDR2 FQGNSA. This chain's CDR3 is CASSLQGAGGNEQFF. In DNA form, the CDR3 reads TGTGCCAGCAGTCTACAGGGGGCTGGGGGAAATGAGCAGTTCTTC. Drawing the rest from reference TRBV7-2 and TRBJ2-1, the complete variable domain is GAGVSQSPSNKVTEKGKDVELRCDPISGHTALYWYRQSLGQGLEFLIYFQGNSAPDKSGLPSDRFSAERTGGSVSTLTIQRTQQEDSAVYLCASSLQGAGGNEQFFGPGTRLTVL.

The chain recombines TRBV11-2 with TRBJ1-1, with D hard to call. Per germline, CDR1 SGHAT and CDR2 FQNNGV. V dropped 5 bases and J dropped 2 bases, with 15 bases sitting between them. This CDR3 region has 15 residues. This chain's CDR3 is CASSPLQFINTEAFF. The CDR3 bases are TGTGCCAGCAGCCCCCTTCAGTTCATCAACACTGAAGCTTTCTTT.